The next 24 T cell receptor beta chains were all read from a single sample in a study of CD8+ T cells in alopecia areata. Sequencing relied on a cDNA template that was reverse transcribed from extracted RNA. The table came from immunoSEQ multiplex PCR; TCRdb's copy has only in-frame clones and leaves some out. The sample shows 120,000 or so clones, 30% to 40% of them seen only once. What was sequenced was CD4+ T cells sorted from blood. These receptors all stem from a human donor with alopecia areata.

The chain joins TRBV5-1 to TRBJ2-3; a possible D gene is TRBD1 (6 bases). Germline CDR1 reads SGHRS; CDR2 reads YFSETQ. This CDR3 spans 12 amino acids. V was trimmed by 3 bases and J by 6 bases, leaving 8 bases between them. CDR3 DNA: TGCGCCAGCAGCTCCGACAGGGATACGCAGTATTTT. Its protein product is CASSSDRDTQYF.

The chain couples TRBV20-1 to TRBJ2-2; D call uncertain. The V end was cut by 6 bases, the J end by 0 bases, with 2 bases between. Looked up from germline, CDR1 is DFQATT and CDR2 is SNEGSKA (reference sequence). This CDR3 spans 11 amino acids. The CDR3 nucleotides read TGCAGTGCAACGAACACCGGGGAGCTGTTTTTT. Amino acid sequence: CSATNTGELFF.

This clone was detected a few times. This sequence joins TRBV14 and TRBJ2-1; 11 positions agree with TRBD2. CDR3 length equals 15 residues. Trimming took 5 bases from V and 2 from J; bases not matched to a gene: 2. Per germline, CDR1 SGHDN and CDR2 FVKESK. The CDR3 is CASSSGLAAYNEQFF. CDR3 bases: TGTGCCAGCAGCTCGGGACTAGCGGCCTACAATGAGCAGTTCTTC.

This clone has more than one count but fewer than ten. V and J are TRBV30 and TRBJ2-1; D perhaps matches TRBD2 (6 bases). The CDR3 covers 14 residues. Trimming removed 5 bases from V and 8 bases from J, with 19 bases in between. Germline assignment: CDR1 GTSNPN and CDR2 SVGIG (reference sequence). CDR3 DNA: TGTGCCTGGTCCGATAGCGGCCCTTTCTATGAGCAGTTCTTC. Translating gives CAWSDSGPFYEQFF.

The CDR3 loop is CASSWDRGVHEQFF. CDR3 bases: TGCGCCAGCAGTTGGGACAGGGGGGTCCATGAGCAGTTCTTC. The rearrangement uses TRBV5-1 and TRBJ2-1; 11 bases are shared with TRBD1. V shed 5 bases and J 8 bases; nucleotides not matched to a gene: 6. This CDR3 has 14 residues. Germline CDR1 and CDR2: SGHRS and YFSETQ.

This clone was counted a few times. The V gene is TRBV7-2, the J gene TRBJ2-1; a weak D match, TRBD2 (5 bases). Trimming cost V 7 bases and J 9 bases, with 16 bases left between them. CDR3 size: 13 residues. Germline V gives CDR1 SGHTA, CDR2 FQGNSA. The CDR3 region is CASTNRGLGEQFF. The CDR3, as DNA: TGTGCCAGCACCAATCGGGGTCTCGGTGAGCAGTTCTTC. The whole variable domain, filled in from reference TRBV7-2 and TRBJ2-1, reads GAGVSQSPSNKVTEKGKDVELRCDPISGHTALYWYRQSLGQGLEFLIYFQGNSAPDKSGLPSDRFSAERTGGSVSTLTIQRTQQEDSAVYLCASTNRGLGEQFFGPGTRLTVL.

The rearrangement links TRBV5-1 to TRBJ1-4; TRBD1 aligns across 8 bases. CDR3 length: 14 amino acids. The V and J ends lost 4 bases and 5 bases, in that order; junction bases with no gene match: 4. Germline-derived CDR1 and CDR2 are SGHRS and YFSETQ. The CDR3 loop reads CASSRRQGNEKLFF. In DNA, the CDR3 is TGCGCCAGCAGCCGACGACAGGGGAATGAAAAACTGTTTTTT.

The DNA for the CDR3 is TGCAGCGTTTTTGGACAGGGGAACACTGAAGCTTTCTTT. The encoded protein is CSVFGQGNTEAFF. The chain carries TRBV29-1 and TRBJ1-1; the match to TRBD1 covers 8 bases. This CDR3 is 13 amino acids long. From germline, CDR1 is SQVTM and CDR2 ANQGSEA. V lost 5 bases, J lost 1 base, and 3 bases stayed unmatched.

This clone came up a few times. The chain combines TRBV7-2 with TRBJ2-5, with D perhaps TRBD1 or TRBD2 (6 bases each). The CDR3 runs 13 residues. In germline, CDR1 is SGHTA, CDR2 FQGNSA. V lost 5 bases and J 5 bases, leaving 12 bases between the germline ends. The CDR3 DNA reads TGTGCCAGCAGCCGAACAGGGAGGGAGACCCAGTACTTC. It is translated as CASSRTGRETQYF.

The rearrangement joins TRBV7-2 to TRBJ1-1; perhaps TRBD1 as D (5 bases). The CDR3 contains 13 residues. Per the germline V gene, CDR1 is SGHTA and CDR2 is FQGNSA. V was pared by 4 bases and J by 3 bases, with 9 bases between. In nucleotides, the CDR3 is TGTGCCAGCAGCTCCCAGGGCGACACTGAAGCTTTCTTT. Its protein product is CASSSQGDTEAFF.

The chain combines TRBV25-1 with TRBJ2-2; tentatively, D is TRBD2 (6 bases). Germline V gene lookup returns CDR1 MGHDK and CDR2 SYGVNS. The V gene lost 6 bases and the J gene lost 5 bases, with 16 bases spanning the gap. The CDR3 spans 15 residues. CDR3 sequence reads: CASSQVGTGTGELFF. The CDR3 DNA follows: TGTGCCAGCAGCCAAGTAGGGACTGGTACCGGGGAGCTGTTTTTT.

This chain uses TRBV25-1 with TRBJ1-2; TRBD1 aligns across 7 bases. V was pared by 8 bases and J by 6 bases, with 15 bases of the junction left unmatched. This CDR3 is 15 amino acids long. CDR1 is MGHDK and CDR2 is SYGVNS in the germline V gene. CDR3: CASGLTETGINGYTF. In nucleotides, the CDR3 is TGTGCCAGCGGACTGACGGAGACAGGGATCAATGGCTACACCTTC.

This clone occurred a few times. The V and J genes are TRBV9 and TRBJ2-2; 9 bases are a match to TRBD1. The germline V gene has CDR1 SGDLS and CDR2 YYNGEE. The CDR3 runs to 16 residues. The trim removed 2 bases at V and 9 bases at J, leaving 11 bases unmatched. The CDR3 DNA is TGTGCCAGCAGCGTTGTCTCCGGGACAGGGATTCGGGAGCTGTTTTTT. Its protein product is CASSVVSGTGIRELFF.

This clone was seen more than once but under ten times. The chain uses TRBV5-1 and TRBJ2-2; the D gene is possibly TRBD2 (5 bases). The V and J ends lost 5 bases and 3 bases respectively, with 14 bases between them. CDR3 size: 15 residues. Germline V gene lookup returns CDR1 SGHRS and CDR2 YFSETQ. Written as DNA, the CDR3 is TGCGCCAGCAGTGGGAGAGCGGTAGACACCGGGGAGCTGTTTTTT. It specifies CASSGRAVDTGELFF.

J is TRBJ2-5 and V is TRBV27; 10 bases match TRBD1. Germline-derived CDR1 and CDR2 are MNHEY and SMNVEV (reference sequence). CDR3 length equals 14 residues. With V trimmed by 8 bases and J by 8 bases, 11 bases remained unmatched. The CDR3 DNA is TGTGCCAGCGGTTCATCGACAGGGGGCGATACCCAGTACTTC. Encoded protein: CASGSSTGGDTQYF.

This clone was observed a handful of times. This sequence joins TRBV7-2 and TRBJ2-1; unclear D gene. The germline V and J ends were trimmed by 1 base and 15 bases, with 13 bases remaining between them. Per germline, CDR1 SGHTA and CDR2 FQGNSA. The CDR3 is 12 amino acids. The CDR3 DNA is TGTGCCAGCAGCTTAGATGAGAGCAATCGGTTCTTC. Translated, it gives CASSLDESNRFF.

This chain links TRBV11-2 with TRBJ2-7, with D unclear. Deletions cut 5 bases from V and 3 bases from J, with 11 bases between. There are 13 residues in the CDR3. Germline loops: CDR1 SGHAT, CDR2 FQNNGV. The CDR3 region has the DNA TGTGCCAGCAGCCCCAAGAACTTCTACGAGCAGTACTTC. Its protein is CASSPKNFYEQYF.

This clone was counted a few times. The chain uses TRBV7-2 and TRBJ1-5; TRBD1 agrees at 8 bases. This CDR3 comprises 15 residues. The ends lost 1 base at V and 7 bases at J; junction bases unmatched: 6. Germline CDR1 and CDR2: SGHTA and FQGNSA. The CDR3 is CASSLVGTGMQPQHF. DNA for the CDR3: TGTGCCAGCAGCTTAGTGGGGACAGGCATGCAGCCCCAGCATTTT.

The J gene is TRBJ1-5, the V gene TRBV27; tentatively, D is TRBD1 (6 bases). Germline V CDR1 and CDR2: MNHEY, SMNVEV (reference sequence). The CDR3 has 16 amino acids. The germline V and J ends were trimmed by 4 bases and 1 base, with 14 bases remaining between them. The CDR3: CASSSRGGLSNQPQHF. CDR3 nucleotides: TGTGCCAGCAGTTCTAGGGGGGGACTGAGCAATCAGCCCCAGCATTTT.

The V gene is TRBV5-1, the J gene TRBJ1-5; TRBD1 matches 8 bases. Per the germline V gene, CDR1 is SGHRS and CDR2 is YFSETQ. With V trimmed by 3 bases and J by 5 bases, 4 bases remained unmatched. This CDR3 comprises 14 residues. In DNA, the CDR3 is TGCGCCAGCAGCTCGGGACAGGCCGATCAGCCCCAGCATTTT. It yields the protein CASSSGQADQPQHF.

The J gene is TRBJ1-1, the V gene TRBV2; weak D call: TRBD1 (6 bases). This CDR3 has 15 amino acids. V lost 0 bases and J lost 5, with 13 bases in between. CDR1 SNHLY and CDR2 FYNNEI come from the germline V gene. This chain's CDR3 is CASSEAWGLRTEAFF. In nucleotides, the CDR3 is TGTGCCAGCAGTGAAGCCTGGGGGCTCAGGACTGAAGCTTTCTTT.

This clone has a handful of counts. The chain recombines TRBV29-1 with TRBJ2-7, with D perhaps TRBD1 (5 bases). V was pared by 4 bases and J by 2 bases, with 12 bases between. CDR3 size: 13 residues. Germline CDR1 reads SQVTM; CDR2 reads ANQGSEA. CDR3 protein: CSVAGLGTYEQYF. The CDR3 DNA reads as TGCAGCGTTGCAGGGCTAGGGACCTACGAGCAGTACTTC.

This clone was detected only a few times. The genes are TRBV11-2 and TRBJ2-5; 7 nucleotides match TRBD1. The CDR3 is 13 residues long. Germline V gene lookup returns CDR1 SGHAT and CDR2 FQNNGV. The trim removed 5 bases at V and 1 base at J, leaving 1 base unmatched. This CDR3 is CASSRDSQETQYF. DNA of the CDR3: TGTGCCAGCAGCAGGGACAGCCAAGAGACCCAGTACTTC.

There are a few counts of this clone. The rearrangement links TRBV28 to TRBJ2-7; unclear D gene. CDR3 length: 12 amino acids. V lost 2 bases and J lost 5, with 7 bases in between. Germline CDR1 reads MDHEN; CDR2 reads SYDVKM. Here the CDR3 reads CASSLPGNEQYF. CDR3 in DNA: TGTGCCAGCAGTTTACCTGGGAACGAGCAGTACTTC.